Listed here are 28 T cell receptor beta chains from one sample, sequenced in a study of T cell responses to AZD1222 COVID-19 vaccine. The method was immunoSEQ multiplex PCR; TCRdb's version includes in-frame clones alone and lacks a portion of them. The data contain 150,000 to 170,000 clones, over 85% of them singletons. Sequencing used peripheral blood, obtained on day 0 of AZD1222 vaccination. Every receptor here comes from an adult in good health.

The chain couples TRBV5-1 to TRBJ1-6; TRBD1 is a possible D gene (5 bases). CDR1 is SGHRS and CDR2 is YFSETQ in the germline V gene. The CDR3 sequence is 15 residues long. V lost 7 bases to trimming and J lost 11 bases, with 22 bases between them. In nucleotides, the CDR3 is TGCGCCAGCGCCCTGACCGGGACGGTCGACACACCCCTCCACTTT. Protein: CASALTGTVDTPLHF. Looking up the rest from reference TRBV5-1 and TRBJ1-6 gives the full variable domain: KAGVTQTPRYLIKTRGQQVTLSCSPISGHRSVSWYQQTPGQGLQFLFEYFSETQRNKGNFPGRFSGRQFSNSRSEMNVSTLELGDSALYLCASALTGTVDTPLHFGNGTRLTVT.

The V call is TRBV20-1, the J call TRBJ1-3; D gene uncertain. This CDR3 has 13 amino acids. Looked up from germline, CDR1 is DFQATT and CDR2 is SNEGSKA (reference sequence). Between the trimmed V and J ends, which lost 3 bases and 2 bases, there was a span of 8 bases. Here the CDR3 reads CSASGVPGNTIYF. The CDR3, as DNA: TGCAGTGCTAGTGGGGTCCCTGGAAACACCATATATTTT.

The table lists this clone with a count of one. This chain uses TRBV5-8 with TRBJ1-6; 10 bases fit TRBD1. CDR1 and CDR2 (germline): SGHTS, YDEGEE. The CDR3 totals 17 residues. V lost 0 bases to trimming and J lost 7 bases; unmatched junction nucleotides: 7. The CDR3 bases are TGTGCCAGCAGCTTGGCCCGGGACAGGGGTAGAAATTCACCCCTCCACTTT. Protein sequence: CASSLARDRGRNSPLHF.

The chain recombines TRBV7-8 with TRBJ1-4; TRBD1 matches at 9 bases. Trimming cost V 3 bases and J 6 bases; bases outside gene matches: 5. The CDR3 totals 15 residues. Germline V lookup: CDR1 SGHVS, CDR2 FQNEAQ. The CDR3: CASSLFRDRDEKLFF. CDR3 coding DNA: TGTGCCAGCAGCTTGTTTAGGGACAGGGATGAAAAACTGTTTTTT.

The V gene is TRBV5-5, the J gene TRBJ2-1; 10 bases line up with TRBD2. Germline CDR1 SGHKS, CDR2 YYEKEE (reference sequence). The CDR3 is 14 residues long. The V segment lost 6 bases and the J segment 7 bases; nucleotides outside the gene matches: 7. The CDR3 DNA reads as TGTGCCAGCAACCCTAGCGGGAGTTGGAATGAGCAGTTCTTC. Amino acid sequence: CASNPSGSWNEQFF.

The CDR3 DNA reads as TGCGCCAGCAGCACCGGGACAGATAGCAATCAGCCCCAGCATTTT. Its protein is CASSTGTDSNQPQHF. The chain carries TRBV5-1 and TRBJ1-5, with TRBD1 matching 7 bases. The CDR3 length is 15 residues. CDR1 and CDR2 from the germline V gene are SGHRS and YFSETQ. J lost 0 bases, V lost 4 bases, and 4 bases had no gene match.

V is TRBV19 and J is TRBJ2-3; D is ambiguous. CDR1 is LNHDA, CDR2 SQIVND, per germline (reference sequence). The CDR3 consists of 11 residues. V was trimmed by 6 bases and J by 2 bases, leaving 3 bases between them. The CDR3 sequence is CASSATDTQYF. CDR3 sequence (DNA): TGTGCCAGTAGCGCCACAGATACGCAGTATTTT. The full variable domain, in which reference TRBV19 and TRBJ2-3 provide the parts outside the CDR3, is DGGITQSPKYLFRKEGQNVTLSCEQNLNHDAMYWYRQDPGQGLRLIYYSQIVNDFQKGDIAEGYSVSREKKESFPLTVTSAQKNPTAFYLCASSATDTQYFGPGTRLTVL.

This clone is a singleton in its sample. The chain's CDR3 is CASSPRRERNTEAFF. The CDR3, as DNA: TGTGCCAGCAGTCCACGCAGGGAGAGGAACACTGAAGCTTTCTTT. This chain links TRBV28 with TRBJ1-1; the D gene is possibly TRBD1 (5 bases). The V and J ends lost 5 bases and 1 base respectively, with 14 bases between them. The CDR3 covers 15 residues. The germline CDR1 and CDR2 sequences are MDHEN and SYDVKM.

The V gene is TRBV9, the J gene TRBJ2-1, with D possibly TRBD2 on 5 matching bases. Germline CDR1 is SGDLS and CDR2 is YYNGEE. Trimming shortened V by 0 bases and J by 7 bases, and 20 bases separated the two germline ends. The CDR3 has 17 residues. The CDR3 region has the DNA TGTGCCAGCAGCGTAGGATACCGGACGAACAGAGGGAATGAGCAGTTCTTC. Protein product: CASSVGYRTNRGNEQFF.

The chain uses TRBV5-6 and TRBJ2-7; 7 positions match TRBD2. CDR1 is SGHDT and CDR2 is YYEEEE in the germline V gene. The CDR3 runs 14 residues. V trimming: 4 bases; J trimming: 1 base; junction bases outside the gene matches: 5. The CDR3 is CASSPAGTSYEQYF. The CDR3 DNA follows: TGTGCCAGCAGCCCAGCGGGGACTTCCTACGAGCAGTACTTC.

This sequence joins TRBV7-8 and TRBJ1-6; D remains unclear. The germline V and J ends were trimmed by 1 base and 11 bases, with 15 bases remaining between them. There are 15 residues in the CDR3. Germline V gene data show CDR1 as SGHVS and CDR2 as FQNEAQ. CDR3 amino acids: CASSLGGLGIAPLHF. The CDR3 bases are TGTGCCAGCAGCTTAGGAGGGTTAGGGATCGCACCCCTCCACTTT.

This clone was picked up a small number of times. The CDR3 reads CASSPRTSGRPPYEQYF. The CDR3 nucleotides read TGTGCCAGCAGCCCTAGGACTAGCGGGAGGCCCCCCTACGAGCAGTACTTC. The chain links TRBV7-8 to TRBJ2-7; 14 positions agree with TRBD2. The CDR3 extends over 17 amino acids. V was pared by 5 bases and J by 2 bases, with 8 bases of the junction left unmatched. Germline assignment: CDR1 SGHVS and CDR2 FQNEAQ.

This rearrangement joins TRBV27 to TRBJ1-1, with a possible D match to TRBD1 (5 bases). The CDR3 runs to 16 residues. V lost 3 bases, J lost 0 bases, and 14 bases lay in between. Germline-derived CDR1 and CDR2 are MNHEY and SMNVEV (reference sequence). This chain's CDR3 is CASSFGGAGLNTEAFF. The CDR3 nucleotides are TGTGCCAGCAGTTTTGGAGGGGCAGGTTTGAACACTGAAGCTTTCTTT.

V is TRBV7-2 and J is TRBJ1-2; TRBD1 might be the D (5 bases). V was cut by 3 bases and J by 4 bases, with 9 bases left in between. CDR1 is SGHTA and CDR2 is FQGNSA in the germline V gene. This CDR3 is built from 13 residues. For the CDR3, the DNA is TGTGCCAGCAGCTTCCCAGGGTTCTATGGCTACACCTTC. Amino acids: CASSFPGFYGYTF.

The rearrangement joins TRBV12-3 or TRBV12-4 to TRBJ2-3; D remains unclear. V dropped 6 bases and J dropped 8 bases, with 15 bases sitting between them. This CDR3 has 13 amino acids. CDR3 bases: TGTGCCAGCAGCCGCCAGTCCGGGCTTACGCAGTATTTT. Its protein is CASSRQSGLTQYF.

CDR3 loop: CASSERVTGGNSPLHF. The DNA for the CDR3 is TGTGCCAGCAGTGAAAGGGTCACAGGAGGGAATTCACCCCTCCACTTT. The genes are TRBV2 and TRBJ1-6; D may be TRBD1 (5 bases). This CDR3 has 16 amino acids. Germline CDR1 reads SNHLY; CDR2 reads FYNNEI. V was trimmed by 2 bases and J by 7 bases, leaving 15 bases between them. The full variable domain, with the rest looked up from reference TRBV2 and TRBJ1-6, is EPEVTQTPSHQVTQMGQEVILRCVPISNHLYFYWYRQILGQKVEFLVSFYNNEISEKSEIFDDQFSVERPDGSNFTLKIRSTKLEDSAMYFCASSERVTGGNSPLHFGNGTRLTVT.

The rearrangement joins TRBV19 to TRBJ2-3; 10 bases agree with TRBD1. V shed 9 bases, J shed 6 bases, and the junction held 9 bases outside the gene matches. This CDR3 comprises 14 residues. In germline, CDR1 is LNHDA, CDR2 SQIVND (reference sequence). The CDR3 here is CASTDRGRLDTQYF. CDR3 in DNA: TGTGCCAGCACTGACAGGGGGCGTTTGGATACGCAGTATTTT. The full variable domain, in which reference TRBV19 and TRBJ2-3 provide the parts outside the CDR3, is DGGITQSPKYLFRKEGQNVTLSCEQNLNHDAMYWYRQDPGQGLRLIYYSQIVNDFQKGDIAEGYSVSREKKESFPLTVTSAQKNPTAFYLCASTDRGRLDTQYFGPGTRLTVL.

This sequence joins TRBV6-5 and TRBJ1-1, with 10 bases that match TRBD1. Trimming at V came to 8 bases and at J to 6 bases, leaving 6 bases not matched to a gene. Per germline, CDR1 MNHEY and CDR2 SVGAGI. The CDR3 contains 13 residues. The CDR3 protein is CASRRTGGAEAFF. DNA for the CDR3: TGTGCCAGCCGAAGGACAGGGGGAGCTGAAGCTTTCTTT.

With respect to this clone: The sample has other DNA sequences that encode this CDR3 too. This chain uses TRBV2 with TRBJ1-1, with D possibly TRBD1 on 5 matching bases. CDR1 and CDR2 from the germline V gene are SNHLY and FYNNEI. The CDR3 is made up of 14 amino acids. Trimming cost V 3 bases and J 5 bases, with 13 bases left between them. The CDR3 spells CASSEVGLGTEAFF. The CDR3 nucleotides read TGTGCCAGCAGTGAGGTGGGGCTTGGGACTGAAGCTTTCTTT.

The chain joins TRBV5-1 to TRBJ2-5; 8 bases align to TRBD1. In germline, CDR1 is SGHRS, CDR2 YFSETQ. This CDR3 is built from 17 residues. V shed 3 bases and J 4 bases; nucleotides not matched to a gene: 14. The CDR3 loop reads CASSSSSDRDWGETQYF. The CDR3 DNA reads TGCGCCAGCAGCTCATCATCGGACAGGGATTGGGGAGAGACCCAGTACTTC.

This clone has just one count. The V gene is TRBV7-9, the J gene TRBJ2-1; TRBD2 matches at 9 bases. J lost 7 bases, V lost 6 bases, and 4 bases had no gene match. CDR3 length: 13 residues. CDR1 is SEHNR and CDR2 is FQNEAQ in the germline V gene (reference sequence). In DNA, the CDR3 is TGTGCCAGCAGGCCTAGCGGGGTGAATGAGCAGTTCTTC. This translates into CASRPSGVNEQFF.

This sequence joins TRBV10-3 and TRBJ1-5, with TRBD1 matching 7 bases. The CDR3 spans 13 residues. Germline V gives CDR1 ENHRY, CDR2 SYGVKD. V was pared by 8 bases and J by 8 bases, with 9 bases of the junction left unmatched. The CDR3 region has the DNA TGTGCCATCGGAACAGGGGTTGACGAGCCCCAGCATTTT. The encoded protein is CAIGTGVDEPQHF.

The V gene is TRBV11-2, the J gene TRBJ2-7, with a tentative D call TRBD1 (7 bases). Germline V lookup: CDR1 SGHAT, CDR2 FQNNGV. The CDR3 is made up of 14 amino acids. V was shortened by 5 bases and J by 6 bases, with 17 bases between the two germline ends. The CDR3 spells CASSQGVGGLEQYF. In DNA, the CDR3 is TGTGCCAGCAGCCAGGGGGTGGGGGGCCTCGAGCAGTACTTC.

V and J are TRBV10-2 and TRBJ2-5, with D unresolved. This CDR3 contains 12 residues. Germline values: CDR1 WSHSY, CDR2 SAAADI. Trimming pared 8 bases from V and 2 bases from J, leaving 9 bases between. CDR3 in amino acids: CASARKQETQYF. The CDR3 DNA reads TGCGCCAGCGCCCGAAAACAAGAGACCCAGTACTTC.

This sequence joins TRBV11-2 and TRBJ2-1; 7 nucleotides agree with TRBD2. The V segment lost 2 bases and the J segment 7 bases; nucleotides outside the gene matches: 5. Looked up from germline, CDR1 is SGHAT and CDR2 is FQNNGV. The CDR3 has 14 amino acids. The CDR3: CASSLMGRGNEQFF. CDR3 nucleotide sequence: TGTGCCAGCAGCTTAATGGGGCGGGGGAATGAGCAGTTCTTC.

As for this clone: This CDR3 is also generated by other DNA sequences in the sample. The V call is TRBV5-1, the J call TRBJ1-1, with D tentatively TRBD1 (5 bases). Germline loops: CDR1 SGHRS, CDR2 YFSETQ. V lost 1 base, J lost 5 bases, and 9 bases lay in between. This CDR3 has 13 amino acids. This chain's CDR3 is CASSLQGGTEAFF. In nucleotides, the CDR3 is TGCGCCAGCAGCTTGCAGGGAGGGACTGAAGCTTTCTTT.

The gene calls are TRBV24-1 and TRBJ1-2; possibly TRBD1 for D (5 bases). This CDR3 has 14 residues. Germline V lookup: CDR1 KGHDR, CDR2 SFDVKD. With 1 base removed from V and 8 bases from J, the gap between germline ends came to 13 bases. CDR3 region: CATSDFLGREGYTF. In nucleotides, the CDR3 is TGTGCCACCAGTGATTTCCTCGGCAGGGAAGGCTACACCTTC.

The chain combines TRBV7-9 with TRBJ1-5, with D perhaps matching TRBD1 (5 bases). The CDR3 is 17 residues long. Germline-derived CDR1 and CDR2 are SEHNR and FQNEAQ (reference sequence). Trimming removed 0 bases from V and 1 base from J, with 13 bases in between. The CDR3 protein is CASSLAGARASNQPQHF. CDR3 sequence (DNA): TGTGCCAGCAGCTTAGCAGGGGCGAGGGCCAGCAATCAGCCCCAGCATTTT.